This is a list of T cell receptor beta chains from one sample in a study of cytomegalovirus exposure and HLA in healthy donors. TCRdb's table, derived via immunoSEQ multiplex PCR, lists solely in-frame clones and lacks some. The sample lists some 170,000 clones, roughly 89% occurring once. Sequenced input: PBMCs. Receptor source: a young man in good health and CMV-seropositive. Each CDR3 is given with its conserved first and last residue. The D gene is left open where the match is weak. For some rows the clone size is stated as once, few or many, or as a class when expanded; others skip it.

v_gene: TRBV29-1; d_gene: .; abundance: .; j_gene: TRBJ2-5; CDR3nt: TGCAGCGTTCTTAATCGGGGTTCACCGGAGACCCAGTACTTC; CDR3aa: CSVLNRGSPETQYF
v_gene: TRBV2; d_gene: .; abundance: .; j_gene: TRBJ2-1; CDR3nt: TGTGCCAGCAGCCGAAGCACTCCCCAGGAGCAGGGGTTCTTC; CDR3aa: CASSRSTPQEQGFF
v_gene: TRBV4-1; d_gene: TRBD2; abundance: .; j_gene: TRBJ2-1; CDR3nt: TGCGCCAGCAGCCAAGCCAGCGGGATTTACAATGAGCAGTTCTTC; CDR3aa: CASSQASGIYNEQFF
v_gene: TRBV2; d_gene: .; abundance: .; j_gene: TRBJ2-5; CDR3nt: TGTGCCAGCAATCCGGGGACTTCAGGAGAGACCCAGTACTTC; CDR3aa: CASNPGTSGETQYF
v_gene: TRBV13; d_gene: TRBD1; abundance: .; j_gene: TRBJ2-1; CDR3nt: TGTGCCAGCAGCTTATCATGGGGACAGAATTACAATGAGCAGTTCTTC; CDR3aa: CASSLSWGQNYNEQFF
v_gene: TRBV5-6; d_gene: .; abundance: .; j_gene: TRBJ2-2; CDR3nt: TGTGCCAGCAGCTTGATCGACAGGTCCACCGGGGAGCTGTTTTTT; CDR3aa: CASSLIDRSTGELFF
v_gene: TRBV30; d_gene: TRBD2; abundance: .; j_gene: TRBJ2-1; CDR3nt: TGTGCCCGAGGGGAGGGGCCCTCCTACAATGAGCAGTTCTTC; CDR3aa: CARGEGPSYNEQFF
v_gene: TRBV11-2; d_gene: TRBD1; abundance: .; j_gene: TRBJ1-1; CDR3nt: TGTGCCAGCAGCCAATCAGGGGGAACTGAAGCTTTCTTT; CDR3aa: CASSQSGGTEAFF
v_gene: TRBV28; d_gene: .; abundance: .; j_gene: TRBJ1-5; CDR3nt: TGTGCCAGCAGAGACAGTTTTAGCAATCAGCCCCAGCATTTT; CDR3aa: CASRDSFSNQPQHF
v_gene: TRBV11-2; d_gene: TRBD2; abundance: .; j_gene: TRBJ2-1; CDR3nt: TGTGCCAGCAGCTTTAGCGGGAGCAATGAGCAGTTCTTC; CDR3aa: CASSFSGSNEQFF
v_gene: TRBV6-5; d_gene: TRBD1; abundance: .; j_gene: TRBJ2-2; CDR3nt: TGTGCCAGCAGGGACGGACAGGGGGACACCGGGGAGCTGTTTTTT; CDR3aa: CASRDGQGDTGELFF
v_gene: TRBV9; d_gene: TRBD2; abundance: .; j_gene: TRBJ2-3; CDR3nt: TGTGCCAGCAGCGTAGAGGGACTAGGTTCAGATACGCAGTATTTT; CDR3aa: CASSVEGLGSDTQYF
v_gene: TRBV29-1; d_gene: .; abundance: .; j_gene: TRBJ2-1; CDR3nt: TGCAGCGTTGGAGGACACAGATCCTACAATGAGCAGTTCTTC; CDR3aa: CSVGGHRSYNEQFF
v_gene: TRBV7-3; d_gene: .; abundance: once; j_gene: TRBJ2-2; CDR3nt: TGTGCCAGCAGCACGCGGACAGATTCTACCGGGGAGCTGTTTTTT; CDR3aa: CASSTRTDSTGELFF
v_gene: TRBV6-4; d_gene: TRBD2; abundance: .; j_gene: TRBJ2-3; CDR3nt: TGTGCCAGCAGTATTAGCGGGAGCACAGATACGCAGTATTTT; CDR3aa: CASSISGSTDTQYF
v_gene: TRBV5-1; d_gene: TRBD2; abundance: .; j_gene: TRBJ2-7; CDR3nt: TGCGCCAGCGGGCTGGGGCTAGCGGGAGGTTACGAGCAGTACTTC; CDR3aa: CASGLGLAGGYEQYF
v_gene: TRBV27; d_gene: TRBD2; abundance: .; j_gene: TRBJ2-2; CDR3nt: TGTGCCAGCAGTTCACAGACTAGCGGGAGATGGACCGGGGAGCTGTTTTTT; CDR3aa: CASSSQTSGRWTGELFF
v_gene: TRBV5-1; d_gene: TRBD2; abundance: .; j_gene: TRBJ2-1; CDR3nt: TGCGCCAGCGCCGGGACTAGCAGCTCCCACAATGAGCAGTTCTTC; CDR3aa: CASAGTSSSHNEQFF
v_gene: TRBV14; d_gene: .; abundance: .; j_gene: TRBJ2-5; CDR3nt: TGTGCCAGCAGCCAAGATTCGAGGCCGTGGGAGACCCAGTACTTC; CDR3aa: CASSQDSRPWETQYF
v_gene: TRBV18; d_gene: .; abundance: few; j_gene: TRBJ1-2; CDR3nt: TGTGCCAGCTCACCATTACCAGTCACAGATACCTATGGCTACACCTTC; CDR3aa: CASSPLPVTDTYGYTF
v_gene: TRBV29-1; d_gene: TRBD1; abundance: .; j_gene: TRBJ2-7; CDR3nt: TGCAGCGTTGGGACAGGGTTCGAGCAGTACTTC; CDR3aa: CSVGTGFEQYF
v_gene: TRBV2; d_gene: .; abundance: once; j_gene: TRBJ2-7; CDR3nt: TGTGCCAGCAGTGAAGGTCAGTTGGGCAGGGGTCACGAGCAGTACTTC; CDR3aa: CASSEGQLGRGHEQYF